Reported below is one T cell receptor (beta chain). The DNA ends 3 residues before the CDR3 does, and the rest of the CDR3 is filled in from the germline J gene. The repertoire was sequenced with immunoSEQ multiplex PCR; TCRdb's copy has only in-frame clones and lacks some. The table for this sample gives about 30,000 clones. Trimming took off 4 bases at V and 4 bases at J, with 14 bases between the two ends. In germline, CDR1 is MNHNS, CDR2 SASEGT. The length of the CDR3 is 14 residues. These data come from a study of T cells in women clearing cervical HPV infection. The J gene is TRBJ2-7, the V gene TRBV6-1; D is perhaps TRBD1 (6 bases). The sequenced sample consisted of blood buffy coat. The receptor was isolated from a woman between 18 and 75 years old with a cervical HPV16 infection that either progressed to CIN3+ or cleared (not recorded which). This CDR3 reads CASSVLRGSYEQYF. The sequenced CDR3 bases are TGTGCCAGCAGTGTACTCAGGGGTTCTTACGAG.